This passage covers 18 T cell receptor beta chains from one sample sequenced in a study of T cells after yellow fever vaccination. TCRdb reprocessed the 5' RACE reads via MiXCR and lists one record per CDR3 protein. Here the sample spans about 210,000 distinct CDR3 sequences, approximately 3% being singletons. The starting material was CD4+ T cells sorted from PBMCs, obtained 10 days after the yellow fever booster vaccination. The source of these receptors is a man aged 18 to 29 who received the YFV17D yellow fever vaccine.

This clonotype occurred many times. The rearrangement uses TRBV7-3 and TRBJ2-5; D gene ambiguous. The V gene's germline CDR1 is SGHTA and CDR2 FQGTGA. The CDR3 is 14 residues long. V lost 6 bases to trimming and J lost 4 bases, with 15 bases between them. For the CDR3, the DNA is TGTGCCAGCAGTAACCTAGGGTTAGGAGAGACCCAGTACTTC. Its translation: CASSNLGLGETQYF.

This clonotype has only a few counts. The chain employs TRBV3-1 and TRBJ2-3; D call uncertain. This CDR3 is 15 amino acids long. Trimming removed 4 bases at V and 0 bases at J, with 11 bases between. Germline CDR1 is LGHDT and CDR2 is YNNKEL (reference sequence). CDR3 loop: CASSPAPASTDTQYF. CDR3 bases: TGTGCCAGCAGCCCGGCGCCGGCGAGCACAGATACGCAGTATTTT.

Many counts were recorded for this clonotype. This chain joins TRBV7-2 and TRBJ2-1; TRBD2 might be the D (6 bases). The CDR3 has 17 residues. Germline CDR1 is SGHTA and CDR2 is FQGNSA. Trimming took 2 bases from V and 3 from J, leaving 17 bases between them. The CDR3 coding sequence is TGTGCCAGCAGCTTATCATTTTCCCTGACTAGCTACAATGAGCAGTTCTTC. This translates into CASSLSFSLTSYNEQFF.

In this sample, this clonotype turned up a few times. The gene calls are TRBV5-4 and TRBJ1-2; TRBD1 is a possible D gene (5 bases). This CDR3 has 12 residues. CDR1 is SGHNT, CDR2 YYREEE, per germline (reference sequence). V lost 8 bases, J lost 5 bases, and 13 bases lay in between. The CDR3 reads CASTGAQYGYTF. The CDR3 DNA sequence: TGTGCCAGTACCGGGGCGCAGTATGGCTACACCTTC.

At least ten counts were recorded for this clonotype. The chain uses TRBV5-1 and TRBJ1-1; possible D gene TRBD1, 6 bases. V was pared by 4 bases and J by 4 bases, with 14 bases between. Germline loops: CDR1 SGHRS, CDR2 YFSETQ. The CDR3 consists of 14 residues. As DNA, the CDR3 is TGCGCCAGCAGCCCACAGGGTTTGGGCACTGAAGCTTTCTTT. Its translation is CASSPQGLGTEAFF.

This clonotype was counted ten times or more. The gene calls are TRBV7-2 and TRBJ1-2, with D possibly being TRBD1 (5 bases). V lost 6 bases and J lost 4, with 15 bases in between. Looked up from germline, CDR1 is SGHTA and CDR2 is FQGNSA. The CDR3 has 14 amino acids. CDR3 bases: TGTGCCAGCAGGTTCAAGGGGATAGGCTATGGCTACACCTTC. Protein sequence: CASRFKGIGYGYTF.

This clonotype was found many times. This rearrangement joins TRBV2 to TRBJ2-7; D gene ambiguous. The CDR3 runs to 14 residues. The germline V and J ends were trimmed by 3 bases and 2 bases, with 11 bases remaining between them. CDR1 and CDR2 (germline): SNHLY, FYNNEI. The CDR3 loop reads CASSDGRNPYEQYF. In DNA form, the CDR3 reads TGTGCCAGCAGTGACGGACGGAACCCCTACGAGCAGTACTTC.

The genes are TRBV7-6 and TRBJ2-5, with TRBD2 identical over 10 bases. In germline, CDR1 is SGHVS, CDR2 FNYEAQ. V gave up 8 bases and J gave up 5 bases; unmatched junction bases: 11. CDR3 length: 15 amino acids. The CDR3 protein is CASGQSGGGTETQYF. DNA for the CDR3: TGTGCCAGCGGCCAAAGCGGGGGGGGGACGGAGACCCAGTACTTC. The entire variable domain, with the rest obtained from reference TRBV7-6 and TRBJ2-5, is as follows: GAGVSQSPRYKVTKRGQDVALRCDPISGHVSLYWYRQALGQGPEFLTYFNYEAQQDKSGLPNDRFSAERPEGSISTLTIQRTEQRDSAMYRCASGQSGGGTETQYFGPGTRLLVL.

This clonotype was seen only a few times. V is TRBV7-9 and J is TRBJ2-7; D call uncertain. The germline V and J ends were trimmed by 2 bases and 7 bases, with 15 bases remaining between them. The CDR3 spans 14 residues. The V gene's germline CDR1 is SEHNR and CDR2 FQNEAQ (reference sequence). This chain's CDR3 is CASSLPPPLLEQYF. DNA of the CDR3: TGTGCCAGCAGCTTACCTCCCCCGTTGTTAGAGCAGTACTTC.

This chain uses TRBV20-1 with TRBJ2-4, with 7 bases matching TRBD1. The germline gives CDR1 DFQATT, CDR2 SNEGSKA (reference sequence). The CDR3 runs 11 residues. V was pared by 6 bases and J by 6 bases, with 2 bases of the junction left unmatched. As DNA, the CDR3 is TGCAGTGCAAACAGGGGAAACATTCAGTACTTC. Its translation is CSANRGNIQYF.

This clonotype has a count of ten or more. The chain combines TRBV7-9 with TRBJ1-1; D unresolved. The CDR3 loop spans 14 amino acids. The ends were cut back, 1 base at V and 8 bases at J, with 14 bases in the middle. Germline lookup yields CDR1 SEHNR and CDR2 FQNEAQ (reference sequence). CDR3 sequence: CASSLGPHLTEAFF. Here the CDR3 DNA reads TGTGCCAGCAGCTTAGGTCCCCACCTGACCGAAGCTTTCTTT.

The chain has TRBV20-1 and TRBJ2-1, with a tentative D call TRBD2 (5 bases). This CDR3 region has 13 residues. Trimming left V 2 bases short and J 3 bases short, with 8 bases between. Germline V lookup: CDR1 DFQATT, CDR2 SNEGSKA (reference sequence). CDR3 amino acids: CSARTGIYNEQFF. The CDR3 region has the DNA TGCAGTGCTAGAACGGGAATCTACAATGAGCAGTTCTTC.

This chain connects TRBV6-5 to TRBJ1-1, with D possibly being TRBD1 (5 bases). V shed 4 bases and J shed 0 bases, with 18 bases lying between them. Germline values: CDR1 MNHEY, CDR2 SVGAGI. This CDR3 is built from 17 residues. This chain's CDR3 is CASSSRRVTVMNTEAFF. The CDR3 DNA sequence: TGTGCCAGCAGTTCTCGCAGGGTAACCGTTATGAACACTGAAGCTTTCTTT.

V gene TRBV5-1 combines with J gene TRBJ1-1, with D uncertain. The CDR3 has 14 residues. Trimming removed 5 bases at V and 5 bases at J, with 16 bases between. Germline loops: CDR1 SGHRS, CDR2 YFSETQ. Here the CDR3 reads CASSFIGERTEAFF. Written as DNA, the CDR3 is TGCGCCAGCAGTTTTATTGGGGAGAGAACTGAAGCTTTCTTT.

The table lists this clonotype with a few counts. CDR3 in DNA: TGCAGTGCCGCCGAGCGTAGCGGGGGCACAGATACGCAGTATTTT. Its protein product is CSAAERSGGTDTQYF. The J gene is TRBJ2-3, the V gene TRBV20-1; 8 bases align to TRBD2. This CDR3 comprises 15 residues. The V segment lost 6 bases and the J segment 1 base; nucleotides outside the gene matches: 9. Germline-derived CDR1 and CDR2 are DFQATT and SNEGSKA (reference sequence).

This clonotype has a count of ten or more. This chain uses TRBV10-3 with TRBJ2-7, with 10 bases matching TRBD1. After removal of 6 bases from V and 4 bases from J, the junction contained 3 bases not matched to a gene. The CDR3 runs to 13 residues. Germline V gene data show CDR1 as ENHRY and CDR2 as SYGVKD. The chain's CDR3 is CAIRPGQGYEQYF. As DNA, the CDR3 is TGTGCCATCAGACCGGGACAGGGGTACGAGCAGTACTTC.

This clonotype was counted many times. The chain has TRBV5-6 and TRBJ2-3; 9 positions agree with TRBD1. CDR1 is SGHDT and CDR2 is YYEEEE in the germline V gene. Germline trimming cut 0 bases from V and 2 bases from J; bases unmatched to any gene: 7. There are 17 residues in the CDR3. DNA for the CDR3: TGTGCCAGCAGCTTGGTTTCCGGGACAGGGTCCACAGATACGCAGTATTTT. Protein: CASSLVSGTGSTDTQYF.

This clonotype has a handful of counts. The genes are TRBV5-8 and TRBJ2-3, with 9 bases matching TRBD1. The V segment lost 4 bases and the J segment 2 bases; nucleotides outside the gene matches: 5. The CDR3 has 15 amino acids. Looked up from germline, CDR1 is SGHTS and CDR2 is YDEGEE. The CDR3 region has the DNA TGTGCCAGCAGCGGGGACAGGGCCTACACAGATACGCAGTATTTT. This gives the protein CASSGDRAYTDTQYF.